Below, 8 T cell receptor beta chains from the same sample are listed, as sequenced in a study of human T cells and chemical hapten exposure (dated by TCRdb to about 2021). This specimen's time point label, per the study, means: pre-sensitization, week 0. The sample's treatment or condition label is to be understood as: therapeutic diphenylcyclopropenone sensitization with weekly scalp DPC. Receptors were amplified or captured by RACE. Sequencing was performed on a NextSeq 500. TCRdb trimmed public reads at Q25 via fastp, called clones via MiXCR and kept in-frame beta chains. Records with the same CDR3 protein are collapsed into one entry carrying the most frequent genes and DNA. The sample table contains 80,000 to 95,000 distinct CDR3 sequences; only one count was recorded for 8% to 10% of them. The top ten clones comprise around 4% of the sample. The sequenced sample was whole blood, obtained in connection with sensitization to the hapten diphenylcyclopropenone (DPC). Receptors originate from a woman aged 35 to 49 with alopecia areata. Some clones in this sample may be carry-over from other donors' samples.

This clonotype occurred many times. The V and J genes are TRBV19 and TRBJ1-4; D is unresolved. The length of the CDR3 is 11 residues. The germline V and J ends were trimmed by 6 bases and 4 bases, with 3 bases remaining between them. Germline V gene lookup returns CDR1 LNHDA and CDR2 SQIVND (reference sequence). The CDR3, as DNA: TGTGCCAGTAGCCTTAATGAAAAACTGTTTTTT. Its protein is CASSLNEKLFF. Combining the CDR3 with reference TRBV19 and TRBJ1-4 gives the whole variable domain DGGITQSPKYLFRKEGQNVTLSCEQNLNHDAMYWYRQDPGQGLRLIYYSQIVNDFQKGDIAEGYSVSREKKESFPLTVTSAQKNPTAFYLCASSLNEKLFFGSGTQLSVL.

Ten or more counts support this clonotype. The rearrangement links TRBV7-9 to TRBJ1-2, with 8 bases aligning to TRBD1. Per germline, CDR1 SEHNR and CDR2 FQNEAQ (reference sequence). This CDR3 comprises 15 residues. Losses at the gene ends were 1 base for V and 5 bases for J; bases not matched to a gene: 6. In nucleotides, the CDR3 is TGTGCCAGCAGCTTAGGGGTGACAGGGGCATATGGCTACACCTTC. Protein product: CASSLGVTGAYGYTF.

At least ten counts were recorded for this clonotype. The chain employs TRBV5-4 and TRBJ2-7; 9 nucleotides agree with TRBD1. CDR1 is SGHNT, CDR2 YYREEE, per germline (reference sequence). This CDR3 spans 16 amino acids. V trimming: 2 bases; J trimming: 5 bases; junction bases outside the gene matches: 11. The CDR3 DNA sequence: TGTGCCAGCAGCTTAACGGGACAGGGAATTTTACACGAGCAGTACTTC. It translates to CASSLTGQGILHEQYF.

This clonotype was found many times. The chain employs TRBV12-3 or TRBV12-4 and TRBJ1-3; TRBD1 is a possible D gene (6 bases). The CDR3 spans 16 residues. V gave up 6 bases and J gave up 0 bases, with 15 bases separating them. Written as DNA, the CDR3 is TGTGCCAGCAGCTCCGAACAGGGATTCTCTGGAAACACCATATATTTT. Translation gives CASSSEQGFSGNTIYF.

In this sample, this clonotype turned up many times. V usage is TRBV7-6 and J usage is TRBJ1-4; TRBD1 agrees at 7 bases. With V trimmed by 5 bases and J by 8 bases, 20 bases remained unmatched. CDR1 and CDR2 from the germline V gene are SGHVS and FNYEAQ. This CDR3 region has 18 residues. The CDR3 DNA reads TGTGCCAGCAGCCAGACTACAGGGGCTCTTAACAAACAAGAAAAACTGTTTTTT. Its protein product is CASSQTTGALNKQEKLFF.

In its sample, this clonotype was seen a few times. The V call is TRBV6-2 or TRBV6-3, the J call TRBJ1-2; no definite D call. V was cut by 4 bases and J by 4 bases, with 16 bases left in between. CDR1 and CDR2 (germline): MNHEY, SVGEGT. The CDR3 loop spans 15 amino acids. CDR3 protein: CASSFNSDGSYGYTF. The CDR3 DNA sequence: TGTGCCAGCAGTTTCAACTCGGACGGTAGCTATGGCTACACCTTC.

The genes are TRBV28 and TRBJ2-6, with D uncertain. Germline-derived CDR1 and CDR2 are MDHEN and SYDVKM. This CDR3 is 14 amino acids long. Trimming pared 4 bases from V and 2 bases from J, leaving 6 bases between. CDR3 sequence (DNA): TGTGCCAGCAGTTGGTATGCTGGGGCCAACGTCCTGACTTTC. Translated: CASSWYAGANVLTF. The full variable domain, in which reference TRBV28 and TRBJ2-6 provide the parts outside the CDR3, is DVKVTQSSRYLVKRTGEKVFLECVQDMDHENMFWYRQDPGLGLRLIYFSYDVKMKEKGDIPEGYSVSREKKERFSLILESASTNQTSMYLCASSWYAGANVLTFGAGSRLTVL.

This clonotype appeared many times. This chain connects TRBV30 to TRBJ1-2, with D possibly matching TRBD1 (5 bases). Deletions cut 0 bases from V and 10 bases from J, with 15 bases between. The CDR3 totals 13 residues. Germline V gene lookup returns CDR1 GTSNPN and CDR2 SVGIG (reference sequence). The CDR3 bases are TGTGCCTGGAGTGTACCAGGGCCGGTCTCCTACACCTTC. Translating gives CAWSVPGPVSYTF.